This T cell receptor (beta chain) was captured by sequencing in a study of regulatory T cells in long-lasting Graves disease. As to time point: newly diagnosed GD, antithyroid drugs for less than 3 months. There was RNA extracted from PBMCs, and the TCR library was made from it. CDR3-region Arm-PCR and iRepertoire HTBI primers produced the TCR beta libraries. TCRdb itself ran the multiplex PCR reads through MiXCR, one entry per CDR3 protein. The sample has fewer than 550,000 distinct CDR3 sequences, 16% seen once. Germline CDR1 is SGHAT and CDR2 is FQDESV (reference sequence). The CDR3 is 14 residues long. The ends were cut back, 4 bases at V and 4 bases at J, with 13 bases in the middle. These data also formed part of another study, on T cells in Graves' hyperthyroidism and ophthalmopathy. This second study says: Most thyroid clonotypes expanded above 0.001 appeared in blood too.

The rearrangement links TRBV11-1 to TRBJ1-2; maybe TRBD1 (6 bases). The material was peripheral blood mononuclear cells (PBMCs), obtained at new diagnosis, from a patient treated with antithyroid drugs. The sequence derives from a woman aged 40 to 65 with Graves disease. The CDR3 reads CASSSLGGPYGYTF. The CDR3 DNA sequence: TGTGCCAGCAGCTCCCTAGGGGGGCCCTATGGCTACACCTTC.